This record covers a single T cell receptor beta chain. Germline V gene data show CDR1 as SGHAT and CDR2 as FQNNGV. Trimming removed 2 bases at V and 5 bases at J, with 12 bases between. This CDR3 has 14 residues. The method was immunoSEQ multiplex PCR; TCRdb's version includes in-frame clones alone and lacks a portion of them. Among 100,000 to 150,000 clones, roughly 90% were seen once, and the ten largest hold roughly 2.1%. These data come from a study of control samples from healthy donors and cancer patients. This TCR was sampled from a woman in her 50s in good health. Source material: blood. The chain links TRBV11-2 to TRBJ1-1; D remains unclear. Written as DNA, the CDR3 is TGTGCCAGCAGCTTAAAGGAGGGAAAGACTGAAGCTTTCTTT. The encoded protein is CASSLKEGKTEAFF.